The T cell receptor (beta chain) described here comes from a study of shared clonotypes between healthy human individuals. Regarding the study as a whole: With a handful of donors compared, roughly 5% of naive CD4 clonotypes were shared. How much donors shared clonotypes was expected to be affected by sequencing depth. In this cohort, only blood was sampled, and tissue repertoires likely differ. Estimated richness was generally greater in naive than memory subsets.

J was trimmed by 4 bases and V by 0 bases; bases with no gene match: 0. The CDR3 has 13 amino acids. Germline V CDR1 and CDR2: SGHDT, YYEEEE. The method was immunoSEQ multiplex PCR; TCRdb's version includes in-frame clones alone and lacks a portion of them. Among more than 2 million clones listed, 90% to 96% were seen once. Details on this clone: Its matching antigen is unknown.

Sequencing was performed on naive CD4+ T cells sorted from blood. Subset here: CD45RA+ positively selected. V usage is TRBV5-6 and J usage is TRBJ2-5, with 7 positions matching TRBD1. This sequence was found in a man aged 18-30 years in good health. CDR3 loop: CASSLGQGETQYF. The CDR3 nucleotides read TGTGCCAGCAGCTTGGGACAGGGAGAGACCCAGTACTTC.